This T cell receptor (beta chain) was documented in a study of shared clonotypes between healthy human individuals. Study details: Used for every donor were three CD4 naive, three CD4 memory, two CD8 naive and one CD8 memory plate.

Clones were sequenced by immunoSEQ multiplex PCR, and TCRdb holds only the in-frame ones, with some missing. The table has some 800,000 clones, about 92% seen once. Naive CD8 populations comprised CD45RO-negative cells positively selected for CCR7, excluding terminally differentiated effector memory CD45RA+ cells. Trimming removed 4 bases from V and 3 bases from J, with 10 bases in between. This CDR3 spans 15 amino acids. The V gene's germline CDR1 is SEHNR and CDR2 FQNEAQ (reference sequence). Sequencing was carried out using naive CD8+ T cells sorted from blood. The sequence was collected from a man in his thirties or forties in good health. The chain has TRBV7-9 and TRBJ2-6; D possibly corresponds to TRBD2 (6 bases). This CDR3 is CASSSAGLGANVLTF. The CDR3 nucleotides read TGTGCCAGCAGCTCAGCGGGTCTTGGGGCCAACGTCCTGACTTTC.